Detailed here is one TCR beta chain. This sample stems from a study of shared T cell receptors in the human thymus. Profiled with immunoSEQ multiplex PCR; TCRdb holds only in-frame clones, not every one. The sample yields 720,000 or so clones, roughly 88% seen once. The ends were cut back, 0 bases at V and 4 bases at J, with 9 bases in the middle. From germline, CDR1 is GTSNPN and CDR2 SVGIG (reference sequence). There are 13 residues in the CDR3. These same data were also listed under a study on human thymus T cells. In that study: The donor group consisted of healthy Finnish infants who were having corrective surgery for congenital heart defects. V and J genes seemed to be used with bias in thymic and blood repertoires.

The source of this sequence is a girl under three years old with a congenital heart defect. The sample consisted of thymocytes. The V and J genes are TRBV30 and TRBJ1-1; tentative D call: TRBD1 (5 bases). The DNA for the CDR3 is TGTGCCTGGAGTGTTGGGGCCTCCACTGAAGCTTTCTTT. Encoded protein: CAWSVGASTEAFF.